These T cell receptor beta chains were read from a single sample in a study of blood T cell repertoires in COVID-19. Repertoires were generated with immunoSEQ multiplex PCR, while TCRdb's copy carries only in-frame clones and drops some. The sample contains about 280,000 clones, approximately 83% of which appear only once. The sequenced sample was peripheral blood. Receptors originate from a woman younger than 45 who had recovered from COVID-19. CDR3s include the opening cysteine and the closing phenylalanine or tryptophan. D genes are given only for firm matches. Some rows mark clone size as missing; the rest say once, few, many or name a class of expanded clone.

j_call,clone_size,d_call,v_call,cdr3_length,cdr3_aa,cdr3_nt
TRBJ2-7,.,TRBD2,TRBV5-1,14,CASSLTSGPYEQYF,TGCGCCAGCAGCTTAACTAGCGGACCCTACGAGCAGTACTTC
TRBJ2-2,.,TRBD1,TRBV14,17,CASSPRAGQGNTGELFF,TGTGCCAGCAGCCCTCGAGCAGGACAGGGTAACACCGGGGAGCTGTTTTTT
TRBJ1-6,.,.,TRBV5-6,15,CASSLIPQDNSPLHF,TGTGCCAGCAGCTTAATTCCGCAGGATAATTCACCCCTCCACTTT
TRBJ1-2,.,TRBD1,TRBV5-1,18,CASSLVGGFETGTYGYTF,TGCGCCAGCAGCTTGGTTGGAGGGTTCGAGACAGGGACTTATGGCTACACCTTC
TRBJ2-1,.,.,TRBV28,15,CASTDQSRVYNEQFF,TGTGCCAGCACCGATCAGAGTCGGGTCTACAATGAGCAGTTCTTC
TRBJ2-7,.,TRBD1,TRBV18,14,CASSPLPGGNEQYF,TGTGCCAGCTCACCACTGCCAGGGGGAAACGAGCAGTACTTC
TRBJ1-4,.,TRBD1,TRBV19,14,CASSRQGFNEKLFF,TGTGCCAGTAGTAGACAGGGGTTTAATGAAAAACTGTTTTTT
TRBJ2-2,.,.,TRBV6-2/TRBV6-3,14,CASSYTGNTGELFF,TGTGCCAGCAGTTACACGGGGAACACCGGGGAGCTGTTTTTT
TRBJ2-2,.,.,TRBV28,12,CASSLLSGELFF,TGTGCCAGCAGTTTACTTTCCGGGGAGCTGTTTTTT
TRBJ1-1,.,.,TRBV2,13,CASSEGEGTEAFF,TGTGCCAGCAGTGAAGGGGAGGGAACTGAAGCTTTCTTT
TRBJ2-7,.,TRBD2,TRBV5-6,14,CASSGTKAVYEQYF,TGTGCCAGCAGCGGGACTAAGGCCGTCTACGAGCAGTACTTC
TRBJ1-2,.,TRBD1,TRBV2,13,CASSEVGGGGYTF,TGTGCCAGCAGTGAAGTAGGGGGCGGTGGCTACACCTTC
TRBJ2-1,.,.,TRBV5-6,13,CASSDGGYNEQFF,TGTGCCAGCAGTGACGGGGGTTACAATGAGCAGTTCTTC
TRBJ2-1,few,TRBD1,TRBV6-6,15,CASSIQGSSYNEQFF,TGTGCCAGCAGTATACAGGGGAGTTCCTACAATGAGCAGTTCTTC
TRBJ1-5,few,.,TRBV19,15,CASSIAGRSNQPQHF,TGTGCCAGTAGTATAGCAGGGCGTAGCAATCAGCCCCAGCATTTT
TRBJ2-3,.,TRBD1,TRBV15,16,CATSRGDREWTDTQYF,TGTGCCACCAGCAGAGGGGACAGGGAGTGGACAGATACGCAGTATTTT
TRBJ1-2,.,.,TRBV27,15,CASSLWGGVDYGYTF,TGTGCCAGCAGTTTGTGGGGGGGTGTGGACTATGGCTACACCTTC